One and the same sample provided the 22 T cell receptor beta chains below, sequenced in a study of identical twins. MiXCR, applied by TCRdb to the 5' RACE reads, yields one record per CDR3 protein. Among fewer than 650,000 distinct CDR3 sequences listed, around a tenth were seen once. These data were likewise used in another study, on yellow fever vaccine responses in identical twins.

The sample consisted of PBMCs. Every receptor here comes from a woman aged 18-29 years in good health.

This clonotype was counted ten times or more. The chain combines TRBV12-3 or TRBV12-4 with TRBJ1-6; 7 positions agree with TRBD1. The CDR3 is 14 amino acids. The trim removed 6 bases at V and 5 bases at J, leaving 4 bases unmatched. CDR3 nucleotide sequence: TGTGCCAGCAGCTGGGACAGTGATAATTCACCCCTCCACTTT. Translating it yields CASSWDSDNSPLHF.

In this sample, this clonotype turned up a few times. The chain combines TRBV2 with TRBJ1-6; a possible D gene is TRBD1 (5 bases). The CDR3 contains 13 residues. CDR1 and CDR2 (germline): SNHLY, FYNNEI. V dropped 10 bases and J dropped 6 bases, with 13 bases sitting between them. The CDR3: CAITRQINSPLHF. The CDR3 DNA sequence: TGTGCCATAACCAGACAGATTAATTCACCCCTCCACTTT.

This clonotype came up a few times. V is TRBV4-1 and J is TRBJ2-5, with unresolved D. This CDR3 is 17 amino acids long. Trimming stripped 0 bases from V and 3 bases from J, with 17 bases between. Germline V gives CDR1 MGHRA, CDR2 YSYEKL. CDR3 in amino acids: CASSQDQVAERKETQYF. DNA for the CDR3: TGCGCCAGCAGCCAAGATCAGGTGGCGGAACGAAAAGAGACCCAGTACTTC.

This clonotype was recorded at least ten times. The V call is TRBV5-1, the J call TRBJ1-2; 7 positions match TRBD1. Germline V gives CDR1 SGHRS, CDR2 YFSETQ. The length of the CDR3 is 12 residues. V trimming: 4 bases; J trimming: 6 bases; junction bases outside the gene matches: 3. The CDR3 nucleotides read TGCGCCAGCAGCCCAGACAGGGATGGCTACACCTTC. Its protein is CASSPDRDGYTF.

The rearrangement links TRBV18 to TRBJ1-1; possibly TRBD1 for D (5 bases). The V gene lost 3 bases and the J gene lost 1 base, with 12 bases spanning the gap. This CDR3 is 15 amino acids long. Germline V gene data show CDR1 as KGHSH and CDR2 as LQKENI. The CDR3 bases are TGTGCCAGCTCACCGGGGCCGGGCGGGAACACTGAAGCTTTCTTT. As protein: CASSPGPGGNTEAFF.

This clonotype appeared a few times. The chain employs TRBV20-1 and TRBJ2-7; TRBD2 agrees at 9 bases. The CDR3 has 17 amino acids. V shed 3 bases, J shed 2 bases, and the junction held 14 bases outside the gene matches. Germline lookup yields CDR1 DFQATT and CDR2 SNEGSKA (reference sequence). The CDR3 loop is CSASVASGTLGTYEQYF. The DNA for the CDR3 is TGCAGTGCTAGTGTCGCTAGCGGGACTCTAGGGACCTACGAGCAGTACTTC.

This clonotype was found many times. The chain employs TRBV5-5 and TRBJ2-1; TRBD1 aligns across 9 bases. Germline loops: CDR1 SGHKS, CDR2 YYEKEE (reference sequence). The CDR3 extends over 15 amino acids. The V gene end was trimmed by 3 bases and the J gene end by 6 bases; junction bases not matched to a gene: 7. The CDR3 DNA reads TGTGCCAGCAGCTGGGGACAGGGACTTCTCAATGAGCAGTTCTTC. As protein: CASSWGQGLLNEQFF.

The sample holds many counts of this clonotype. The chain has TRBV5-4 and TRBJ2-1; D tentatively fits TRBD1 or TRBD2 (5 bases each). V was cut by 1 base and J by 7 bases, with 12 bases left in between. This CDR3 contains 14 residues. Germline V CDR1 and CDR2: SGHNT, YYREEE (reference sequence). The CDR3: CASSLLGTGNEQFF. Written as DNA, the CDR3 is TGTGCCAGCAGCTTGCTGGGGACGGGGAATGAGCAGTTCTTC.

This clonotype was recorded at least ten times. The chain combines TRBV11-3 with TRBJ1-1; maybe TRBD1 (6 bases). CDR1 is SGHNT and CDR2 is YENEEA in the germline V gene. V lost 6 bases, J lost 4 bases, and 12 bases lay in between. The CDR3 covers 13 residues. The CDR3 loop reads CASSYDRITEAFF. CDR3 DNA sequence: TGTGCCAGCAGTTATGACAGGATCACTGAAGCTTTCTTT.

There are a few counts of this clonotype. The J gene is TRBJ2-1, the V gene TRBV29-1, with TRBD2 matching 8 bases. Germline CDR1 and CDR2: SQVTM and ANQGSEA. V gave up 7 bases and J gave up 7 bases; unmatched junction bases: 9. This CDR3 has 13 residues. The CDR3 is CSGTSSGGNEQFF. Written as DNA, the CDR3 is TGCAGCGGGACAAGCTCGGGAGGGAATGAGCAGTTCTTC.

In its sample, this clonotype was seen many times. The V call is TRBV15, the J call TRBJ2-3, with D hard to call. CDR1 LNHNV and CDR2 YYDKDF come from the germline V gene (reference sequence). CDR3 length equals 14 residues. V gave up 3 bases and J gave up 2 bases, with 9 bases separating them. Written as DNA, the CDR3 is TGTGCCACCAGCAGGGGAACTGACACAGATACGCAGTATTTT. Residues: CATSRGTDTDTQYF. Based on the CDR3 plus reference TRBV15 and TRBJ2-3, the full variable domain is DAMVIQNPRYQVTQFGKPVTLSCSQTLNHNVMYWYQQKSSQAPKLLFHYYDKDFNNEADTPDNFQSRRPNTSFCFLDIRSPGLGDTAMYLCATSRGTDTDTQYFGPGTRLTVL.

This chain links TRBV2 with TRBJ2-4; the D gene is possibly TRBD2 (5 bases). The CDR3 has 15 residues. Germline V lookup: CDR1 SNHLY, CDR2 FYNNEI. V lost 6 bases and J lost 0, with 12 bases in between. The CDR3 DNA sequence: TGTGCCAGCAGGGCAGAGGGTCTAGCCAAAAACATTCAGTACTTC. Amino acids: CASRAEGLAKNIQYF.

CDR3 in DNA: TGTGCCATCAGTGTCGGGCAACAAGAGACCCAGTACTTC. Protein sequence: CAISVGQQETQYF. The chain couples TRBV10-3 to TRBJ2-5; D unresolved. This CDR3 region has 13 residues. Germline lookup yields CDR1 ENHRY and CDR2 SYGVKD. Trimming left V 4 bases short and J 2 bases short, with 8 bases between.

The chain carries TRBV28 and TRBJ2-1; 7 bases align to TRBD1. The length of the CDR3 is 14 residues. J was trimmed by 8 bases and V by 4 bases; bases with no gene match: 8. The germline gives CDR1 MDHEN, CDR2 SYDVKM. The CDR3 nucleotides are TGTGCCAGCAGTTCACAGACAGGGTGGGATGAGCAGTTCTTC. Its translation: CASSSQTGWDEQFF.

The chain uses TRBV3-1 and TRBJ1-3; TRBD1 is a possible D gene (5 bases). V lost 4 bases to trimming and J lost 1 base, with 11 bases between them. Germline V gene data show CDR1 as LGHDT and CDR2 as YNNKEL (reference sequence). CDR3 length: 15 amino acids. CDR3 region: CASSPGRWSGNTIYF. The DNA for the CDR3 is TGTGCCAGCAGCCCAGGGAGGTGGTCTGGAAACACCATATATTTT.

The genes are TRBV19 and TRBJ2-1; D is unresolved. Trimming took off 3 bases at V and 3 bases at J, with 15 bases between the two ends. In germline, CDR1 is LNHDA, CDR2 SQIVND (reference sequence). The CDR3 spans 16 residues. In nucleotides, the CDR3 is TGTGCCAGTAGTATGGGCCCCTTTAGGGACTACAATGAGCAGTTCTTC. This sequence encodes CASSMGPFRDYNEQFF.

This clonotype was seen repeatedly, ten times or more. The chain links TRBV24-1 to TRBJ2-3, with 11 nucleotides matching TRBD2. Germline V lookup: CDR1 KGHDR, CDR2 SFDVKD. V shed 4 bases and J 5 bases; nucleotides not matched to a gene: 7. This CDR3 contains 16 residues. CDR3 nucleotide sequence: TGTGCCACCAGTGACCCTCTAGCGGGAGGCCGAGATACGCAGTATTTT. It translates to CATSDPLAGGRDTQYF.

V gene TRBV15 combines with J gene TRBJ2-3; D gene uncertain. Trimming shortened V by 0 bases and J by 3 bases, and 10 bases separated the two germline ends. CDR3 length: 15 residues. The germline V gene has CDR1 LNHNV and CDR2 YYDKDF (reference sequence). The CDR3 DNA follows: TGTGCCACCAGCAGAGATAGGGCCAAAACAGATACGCAGTATTTT. As protein: CATSRDRAKTDTQYF. The whole variable domain, filled in from reference TRBV15 and TRBJ2-3, reads DAMVIQNPRYQVTQFGKPVTLSCSQTLNHNVMYWYQQKSSQAPKLLFHYYDKDFNNEADTPDNFQSRRPNTSFCFLDIRSPGLGDTAMYLCATSRDRAKTDTQYFGPGTRLTVL.

This clonotype was seen a handful of times. The J gene is TRBJ2-4, the V gene TRBV12-3 or TRBV12-4; D is unresolved. Deletions cut 10 bases from V and 0 bases from J, with 10 bases between. The CDR3 length is 13 residues. CDR3: CATRVLAKNIQYF. The CDR3, as DNA: TGTGCCACCCGAGTCCTAGCCAAAAACATTCAGTACTTC.

This clonotype was seen a handful of times. The chain recombines TRBV29-1 with TRBJ2-5; D ambiguous. The length of the CDR3 is 13 residues. The V and J ends lost 8 bases and 0 bases respectively, with 13 bases between them. Germline V CDR1 and CDR2: SQVTM, ANQGSEA. The CDR3 DNA sequence: TGCAGCACCCGAACGGCTAACCAAGAGACCCAGTACTTC. Translating it yields CSTRTANQETQYF.

This clonotype was seen just once. The genes are TRBV3-1 and TRBJ2-6; the D gene is possibly TRBD2 (5 bases). There are 16 residues in the CDR3. Trimming took 11 bases from V and 4 from J, leaving 21 bases between them. CDR1 is LGHDT, CDR2 YNNKEL, per germline (reference sequence). The DNA for the CDR3 is TGTGCCTGCACCCAAGGAGGAGTCGCAGGGGCCAACGTCCTGACTTTC. Protein product: CACTQGGVAGANVLTF.

This rearrangement joins TRBV4-1 to TRBJ2-1; D unclear. CDR3 size: 16 residues. Germline values: CDR1 MGHRA, CDR2 YSYEKL. V was cut by 3 bases and J by 5 bases, with 17 bases left in between. This chain's CDR3 is CASSHILASLDNEQFF. In nucleotides, the CDR3 is TGCGCCAGCAGCCACATCTTGGCTTCATTGGACAATGAGCAGTTCTTC.